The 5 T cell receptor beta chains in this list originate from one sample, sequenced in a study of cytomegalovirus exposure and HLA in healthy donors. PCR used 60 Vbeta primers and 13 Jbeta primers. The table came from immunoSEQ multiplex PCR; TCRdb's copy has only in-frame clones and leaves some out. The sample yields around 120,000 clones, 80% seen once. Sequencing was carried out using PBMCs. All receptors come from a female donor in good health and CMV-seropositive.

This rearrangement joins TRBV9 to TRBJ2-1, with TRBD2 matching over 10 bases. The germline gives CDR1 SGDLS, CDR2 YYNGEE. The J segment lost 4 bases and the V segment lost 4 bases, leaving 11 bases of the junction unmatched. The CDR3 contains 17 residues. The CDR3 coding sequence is TGTGCCAGCAGCCAACAAGCGGGGGGGGCCGCTTACAATGAGCAGTTCTTC. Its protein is CASSQQAGGAAYNEQFF.

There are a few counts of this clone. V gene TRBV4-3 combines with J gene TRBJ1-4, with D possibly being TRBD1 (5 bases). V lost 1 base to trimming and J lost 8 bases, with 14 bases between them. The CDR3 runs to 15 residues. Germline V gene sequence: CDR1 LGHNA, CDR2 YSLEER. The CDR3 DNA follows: TGCGCCAGCAGCCAAGGGGGGAGGGTCCGGGAAAAACTGTTTTTT. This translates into CASSQGGRVREKLFF.

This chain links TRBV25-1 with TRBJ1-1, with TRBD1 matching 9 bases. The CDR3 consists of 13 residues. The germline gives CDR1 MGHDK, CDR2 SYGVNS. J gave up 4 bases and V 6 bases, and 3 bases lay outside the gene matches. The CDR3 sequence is CASRGQGITEAFF. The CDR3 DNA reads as TGTGCCAGCAGGGGACAGGGTATCACTGAAGCTTTCTTT.

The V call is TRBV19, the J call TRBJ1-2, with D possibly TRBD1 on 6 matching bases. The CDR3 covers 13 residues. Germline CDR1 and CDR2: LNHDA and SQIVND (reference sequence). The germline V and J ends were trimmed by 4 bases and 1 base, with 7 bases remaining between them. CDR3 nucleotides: TGTGCCAGTAGTACAGGGGTTAACTATGGCTACACCTTC. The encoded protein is CASSTGVNYGYTF.

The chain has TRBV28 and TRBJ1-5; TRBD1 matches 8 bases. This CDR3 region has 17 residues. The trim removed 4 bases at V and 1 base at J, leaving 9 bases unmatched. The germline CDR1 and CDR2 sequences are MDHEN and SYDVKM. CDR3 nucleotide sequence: TGTGCCAGCAGTTCCCCGGACAGGGCCTCCAGCAATCAGCCCCAGCATTTT. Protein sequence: CASSSPDRASSNQPQHF.